This entry concerns a single TCR beta chain. Its antigen remains unidentified. The sample belongs to a study of cytomegalovirus exposure and HLA in healthy donors. Looking at the study overall: Most genotyped donors, around four fifths of roughly 400, had Caucasian-associated genetic ancestry. The study's findings and limits: Exclusion as indistinguishable affected some V segments, including TRBV6-2 and TRBV6-3. A missense variant in DCLRE1C was later tied to TCR beta V- and J-gene trimming.

CDR3 size: 13 residues. The V gene's germline CDR1 is SQVTM and CDR2 ANQGSEA. Trimming cost V 7 bases and J 0 bases, with 12 bases left between them. The PCR was carried out with 60 Vbeta primers and 13 Jbeta primers. Sequencing was performed with immunoSEQ multiplex PCR; in TCRdb, only in-frame clones are kept and a portion is missing. The data show some 190,000 clones, 60% to 85% seen once. The sample taken for sequencing was PBMCs. This sequence originates from a man younger than 35 in good health and CMV-seronegative. This chain links TRBV29-1 with TRBJ2-5; D gene unclear. For the CDR3, the DNA is TGCAGCGGAGGCTACACGTACCAAGAGACCCAGTACTTC. As protein: CSGGYTYQETQYF.